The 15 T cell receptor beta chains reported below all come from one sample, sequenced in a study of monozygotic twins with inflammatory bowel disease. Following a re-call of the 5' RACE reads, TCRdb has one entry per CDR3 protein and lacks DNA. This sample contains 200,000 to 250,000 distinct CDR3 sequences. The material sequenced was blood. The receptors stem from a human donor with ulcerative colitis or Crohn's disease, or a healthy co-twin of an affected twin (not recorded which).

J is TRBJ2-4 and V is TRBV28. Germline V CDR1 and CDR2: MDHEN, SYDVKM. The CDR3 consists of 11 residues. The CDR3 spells CASNEMGIQYF. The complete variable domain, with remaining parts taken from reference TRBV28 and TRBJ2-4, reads DVKVTQSSRYLVKRTGEKVFLECVQDMDHENMFWYRQDPGLGLRLIYFSYDVKMKEKGDIPEGYSVSREKKERFSLILESASTNQTSMYLCASNEMGIQYFGAGTRLSVL.

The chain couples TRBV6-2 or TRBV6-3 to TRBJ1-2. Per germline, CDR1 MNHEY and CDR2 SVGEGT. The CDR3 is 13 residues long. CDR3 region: CASTVAGTYGYTF.

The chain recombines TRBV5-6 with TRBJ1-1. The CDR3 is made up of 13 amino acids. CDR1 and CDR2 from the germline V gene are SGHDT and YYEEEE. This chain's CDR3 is CASSLTDYTEAFF.

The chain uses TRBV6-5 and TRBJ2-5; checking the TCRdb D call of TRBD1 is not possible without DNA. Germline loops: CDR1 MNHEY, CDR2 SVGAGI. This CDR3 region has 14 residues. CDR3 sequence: CASSYSTGEETQYF.

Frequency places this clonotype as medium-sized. The CDR3 sequence is CGSSDVWRGSPGEQYF. V is TRBV10-3 and J is TRBJ2-7; the D call of TRBD1 rests on TCRdb alone, since no DNA is present to check it. The CDR3 loop spans 16 amino acids. Germline CDR1 and CDR2: ENHRY and SYGVKD.

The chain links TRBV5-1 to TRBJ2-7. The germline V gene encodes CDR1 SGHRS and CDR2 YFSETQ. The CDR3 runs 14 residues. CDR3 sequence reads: CASSLGRVDYEQYF. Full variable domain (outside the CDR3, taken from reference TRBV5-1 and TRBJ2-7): KAGVTQTPRYLIKTRGQQVTLSCSPISGHRSVSWYQQTPGQGLQFLFEYFSETQRNKGNFPGRFSGRQFSNSRSEMNVSTLELGDSALYLCASSLGRVDYEQYFGPGTRLTVT.

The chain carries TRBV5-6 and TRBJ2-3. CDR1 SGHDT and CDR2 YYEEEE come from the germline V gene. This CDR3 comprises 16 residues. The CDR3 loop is CASSHLVRSLEDTQYF. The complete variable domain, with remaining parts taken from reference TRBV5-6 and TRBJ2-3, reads DAGVTQSPTHLIKTRGQQVTLRCSPKSGHDTVSWYQQALGQGPQFIFQYYEEEERQRGNFPDRFSGHQFPNYSSELNVNALLLGDSALYLCASSHLVRSLEDTQYFGPGTRLTVL.

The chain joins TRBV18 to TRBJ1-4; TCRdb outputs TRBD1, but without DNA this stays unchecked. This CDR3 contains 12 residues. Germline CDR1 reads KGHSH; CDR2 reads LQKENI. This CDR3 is CASSPGEEKLFF.

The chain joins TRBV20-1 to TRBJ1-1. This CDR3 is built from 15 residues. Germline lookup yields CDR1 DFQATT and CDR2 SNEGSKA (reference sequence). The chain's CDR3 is CSARPAGRMNTEAFF.

The CDR3 loop reads CASSFHRENYGYTF. The rearrangement joins TRBV5-5 to TRBJ1-2; the TCRdb D gene call, TRBD1, has no DNA to confirm it. The CDR3 covers 14 residues. Germline lookup yields CDR1 SGHKS and CDR2 YYEKEE (reference sequence).

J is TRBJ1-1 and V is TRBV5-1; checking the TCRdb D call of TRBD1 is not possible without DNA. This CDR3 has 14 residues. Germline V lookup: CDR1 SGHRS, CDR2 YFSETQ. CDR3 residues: CASSRDLGITEAFF.

The CDR3 here is CASSNGLAGSDTQYF. V gene TRBV7-9 combines with J gene TRBJ2-3; as DNA is missing, the TRBD2 call by TCRdb cannot be tested. CDR1 is SEHNR and CDR2 is FQNEAQ in the germline V gene (reference sequence). This CDR3 spans 15 amino acids.

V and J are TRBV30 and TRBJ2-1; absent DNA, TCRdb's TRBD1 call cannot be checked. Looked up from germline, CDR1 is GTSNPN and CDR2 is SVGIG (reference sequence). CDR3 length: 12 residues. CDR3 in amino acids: CAWNRGDNEQFF.

This chain's CDR3 is CASSVAGTGGSPLHF. J is TRBJ1-6 and V is TRBV9; TCRdb picks TRBD1, but there is no DNA to check that call. Germline CDR1 is SGDLS and CDR2 is YYNGEE. The CDR3 contains 15 residues. Full variable domain (remainder filled in from reference TRBV9 and TRBJ1-6): DSGVTQTPKHLITATGQRVTLRCSPRSGDLSVYWYQQSLDQGLQFLIQYYNGEERAKGNILERFSAQQFPDLHSELNLSSLELGDSALYFCASSVAGTGGSPLHFGNGTRLTVT.

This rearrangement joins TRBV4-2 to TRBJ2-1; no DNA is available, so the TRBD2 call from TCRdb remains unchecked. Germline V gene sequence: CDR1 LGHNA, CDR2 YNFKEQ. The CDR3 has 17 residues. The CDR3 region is CASSQAIGLADYNEQFF.